This TCR beta chain was obtained from a study of cytomegalovirus exposure and HLA in healthy donors. Study observations and caveats: The later analysis indicated that the majority of CMV-associated TCR beta chains appeared HLA-restricted. Accurate predictions that matched the HLA-A and HLA-B alleles of most subjects were reportedly made from TCR beta sequences.

This PCR relied on a set of 60 Vbeta primers and 13 Jbeta primers. Original data processing: Unique TCR beta chains numbered about 79 million in a later analysis, with roughly 9.9 million shared. The repertoire was sequenced with immunoSEQ multiplex PCR; TCRdb's copy has only in-frame clones and lacks some. The V and J calls and clone size are taken from that table; D and trimming were inferred from the DNA. The sample holds 95,000 to 150,000 clones, roughly a sixth seen once. Germline CDR1 is GTSNPN and CDR2 is SVGIG (reference sequence). V was cut by 5 bases and J by 1 base, with 11 bases left in between. The CDR3 is 13 residues long. This clone turned up a few times. Its specificity is unknown.

The chain uses TRBV30 and TRBJ1-1; D not resolved. Sequenced: PBMCs. The receptor was isolated from a female donor in good health and CMV-seropositive. The CDR3 DNA is TGTGCCTGGGGGCGGGGAGGGAACACTGAAGCTTTCTTT. This sequence encodes CAWGRGGNTEAFF.